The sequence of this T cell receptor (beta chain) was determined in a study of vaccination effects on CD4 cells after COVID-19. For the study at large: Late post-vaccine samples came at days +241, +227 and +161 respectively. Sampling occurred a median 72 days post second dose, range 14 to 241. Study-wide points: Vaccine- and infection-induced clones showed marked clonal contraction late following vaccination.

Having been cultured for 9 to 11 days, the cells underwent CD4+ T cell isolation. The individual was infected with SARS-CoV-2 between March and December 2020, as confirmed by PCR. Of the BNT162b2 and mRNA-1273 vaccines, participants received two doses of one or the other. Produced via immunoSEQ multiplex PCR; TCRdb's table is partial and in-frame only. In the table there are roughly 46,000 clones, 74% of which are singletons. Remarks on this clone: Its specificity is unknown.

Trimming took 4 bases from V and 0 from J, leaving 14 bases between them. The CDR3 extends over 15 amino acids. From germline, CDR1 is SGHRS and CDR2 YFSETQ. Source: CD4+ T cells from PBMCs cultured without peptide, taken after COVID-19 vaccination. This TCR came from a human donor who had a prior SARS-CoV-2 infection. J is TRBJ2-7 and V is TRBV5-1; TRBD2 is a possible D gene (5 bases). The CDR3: CASSRGRASSYEQYF. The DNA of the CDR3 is TGCGCCAGCAGCCGTGGGCGGGCTAGCTCCTACGAGCAGTACTTC.